Presented here are 18 T cell receptor beta chains from one specimen sequenced in a study of blood T cell repertoires in COVID-19. TCRdb's table, derived via immunoSEQ multiplex PCR, lists solely in-frame clones and lacks some. The table lists some 130,000 clones, roughly 80% of them singletons. Sequencing was done on a sample of PBMCs or T cells enriched from blood (not recorded which). Every receptor here comes from a man aged 35 to 55 with acute COVID-19.

CDR3 in DNA: TGTGCCAGCAGCCAGACGCGGGGGGCAGCCGGCTACACCTTC. Translating gives CASSQTRGAAGYTF. This chain links TRBV3-1 (or the pseudogene TRBV3-2) with TRBJ1-2; the D gene is possibly TRBD1 (6 bases). This CDR3 spans 14 amino acids. V lost 3 bases and J 8 bases, leaving 16 bases between the germline ends. Germline V gives CDR1 LGHDT, CDR2 YNNKEL (reference sequence).

The chain combines TRBV10-3 with TRBJ2-5, with 8 positions matching TRBD2. The V and J ends lost 3 bases and 7 bases, in that order; junction bases with no gene match: 10. The germline V gene encodes CDR1 ENHRY and CDR2 SYGVKD. The CDR3 covers 15 residues. The CDR3 region has the DNA TGTGCCATCAGTGACCCGGGGGGGGCGCAGGGGACCCAGTACTTC. This sequence encodes CAISDPGGAQGTQYF.

This sequence joins TRBV5-4 and TRBJ1-1; TRBD1 aligns across 7 bases. The V gene end was trimmed by 0 bases and the J gene end by 5 bases; junction bases not matched to a gene: 7. Germline V gene sequence: CDR1 SGHNT, CDR2 YYREEE (reference sequence). The CDR3 is 15 residues long. CDR3 sequence reads: CASSLVGRGETEAFF. The CDR3 DNA is TGTGCCAGCAGCTTGGTTGGCAGGGGGGAGACTGAAGCTTTCTTT.

The chain is built from TRBV7-9 and TRBJ2-7; D unresolved. Germline V lookup: CDR1 SEHNR, CDR2 FQNEAQ (reference sequence). The CDR3 extends over 15 amino acids. Trimming left V 1 base short and J 2 bases short, with 12 bases between. This CDR3 reads CASSLVAGEAYEQYF. The DNA for the CDR3 is TGTGCCAGCAGCTTAGTGGCCGGAGAGGCCTACGAGCAGTACTTC.

The chain has TRBV6-5 and TRBJ1-2; D is unclear. Germline values: CDR1 MNHEY, CDR2 SVGAGI. This CDR3 has 14 residues. Between the trimmed V and J ends, which lost 0 bases and 4 bases, there was a span of 9 bases. CDR3 amino acids: CASSYSAGIYGYTF. CDR3 in DNA: TGTGCCAGCAGTTACTCAGCGGGGATCTATGGCTACACCTTC.

V usage is TRBV28 and J usage is TRBJ1-2, with TRBD1 as a possible D gene (6 bases). V lost 6 bases and J lost 2, with 16 bases in between. This CDR3 has 15 residues. Germline CDR1 reads MDHEN; CDR2 reads SYDVKM. Here the CDR3 reads CASRYLGTSNYGYTF. The CDR3 nucleotides read TGTGCCAGCAGGTACCTTGGGACATCCAACTATGGCTACACCTTC.

The chain uses TRBV6-5 and TRBJ1-2, with TRBD1 matching 9 bases. From germline, CDR1 is MNHEY and CDR2 SVGAGI. V gave up 6 bases and J gave up 7 bases; unmatched junction bases: 3. This CDR3 spans 12 amino acids. CDR3 protein: CASRDRGSGYTF. In DNA form, the CDR3 reads TGTGCCAGCAGGGACAGGGGCTCTGGCTACACCTTC.

This clone was detected once. V is TRBV30 and J is TRBJ2-7; 9 bases align to TRBD1. The CDR3 has 14 amino acids. CDR1 and CDR2 (germline): GTSNPN, SVGIG (reference sequence). Trimming cost V 4 bases and J 2 bases; bases outside gene matches: 6. CDR3 coding DNA: TGTGCCTGGACTTACTGGACAGGGGCCTACGAGCAGTACTTC. Translation: CAWTYWTGAYEQYF.

In its sample, this clone was seen many times. The gene calls are TRBV19 and TRBJ2-2; tentative D call: TRBD1 (6 bases). V shed 7 bases and J shed 4 bases, with 13 bases lying between them. CDR1 and CDR2 (germline): LNHDA, SQIVND (reference sequence). The CDR3 contains 14 residues. In DNA, the CDR3 is TGTGCCAGTATGACAGGTTTTACCACCGGGGAGCTGTTTTTT. It is translated as CASMTGFTTGELFF.

The rearrangement joins TRBV5-1 to TRBJ2-5, with TRBD1 matching over 7 bases. CDR1 is SGHRS and CDR2 is YFSETQ in the germline V gene. Trimming cost V 2 bases and J 3 bases; bases outside gene matches: 7. The CDR3 is 15 amino acids. DNA of the CDR3: TGCGCCAGCAGCTTAATGGGACAGATTGAAGAGACCCAGTACTTC. Protein product: CASSLMGQIEETQYF.

The chain recombines TRBV24-1 with TRBJ2-3; D may be TRBD1 (5 bases). The germline CDR1 and CDR2 sequences are KGHDR and SFDVKD. Deletions cut 1 base from V and 2 bases from J, with 6 bases between. CDR3 length: 14 residues. As DNA, the CDR3 is TGTGCCACCAGTGATTTACAGGACACAGATACGCAGTATTTT. Translation gives CATSDLQDTDTQYF.

The chain links TRBV27 to TRBJ1-1; D unresolved. The CDR3 length is 14 residues. The germline gives CDR1 MNHEY, CDR2 SMNVEV (reference sequence). V was cut by 3 bases and J by 2 bases, with 10 bases left in between. The CDR3 loop is CASSFGRINTEAFF. In DNA form, the CDR3 reads TGTGCCAGCAGTTTCGGCAGGATTAACACTGAAGCTTTCTTT.

The chain carries TRBV15 and TRBJ1-5; weak D call: TRBD1 (5 bases). The CDR3 runs to 15 residues. Germline CDR1 LNHNV, CDR2 YYDKDF (reference sequence). V was clipped by 0 bases and J by 7 bases, with 13 bases between them. This chain's CDR3 is CATSRDLGATQPQHF. The CDR3 nucleotides read TGTGCCACCAGCAGAGATCTAGGGGCTACCCAGCCCCAGCATTTT.

The chain's CDR3 is CSVARRGDSADTQYF. The CDR3 nucleotides read TGCAGCGTTGCTCGTAGGGGTGATTCCGCAGATACGCAGTATTTT. This chain joins TRBV29-1 and TRBJ2-3; TRBD1 might be the D (5 bases). Germline V lookup: CDR1 SQVTM, CDR2 ANQGSEA. The CDR3 loop spans 15 amino acids. V lost 4 bases and J 4 bases, leaving 18 bases between the germline ends.

This clone was seen just once. This sequence joins TRBV28 and TRBJ1-3; 9 bases line up with TRBD1. The CDR3 is 16 residues long. Germline CDR1 reads MDHEN; CDR2 reads SYDVKM. J lost 0 bases, V lost 6 bases, and 6 bases had no gene match. DNA for the CDR3: TGTGCCAGCAGACAGGGGGCCTACAGCTCTGGAAACACCATATATTTT. It is translated as CASRQGAYSSGNTIYF.

The rearrangement links TRBV11-2 to TRBJ1-1; D remains unclear. The CDR3 covers 16 residues. Between the trimmed V and J ends, which lost 5 bases and 1 base, there was a span of 17 bases. Germline loops: CDR1 SGHAT, CDR2 FQNNGV. This chain's CDR3 is CASSPRTDDGNTEAFF. As DNA, the CDR3 is TGTGCCAGCAGCCCTAGAACCGACGACGGGAACACTGAAGCTTTCTTT.

The chain has TRBV3-1 (or the pseudogene TRBV3-2) and TRBJ1-3, with D uncertain. Germline CDR1 reads LGHDT; CDR2 reads YNNKEL (reference sequence). The CDR3 contains 16 residues. Trimming took 0 bases from V and 0 from J, leaving 9 bases between them. CDR3 sequence (DNA): TGTGCCAGCAGCCAAGATGCGGCAGTCTCTGGAAACACCATATATTTT. Translating gives CASSQDAAVSGNTIYF.

This clone was observed at least ten times. This chain joins TRBV7-8 and TRBJ2-7; tentatively, D is TRBD2 (6 bases). V was trimmed by 5 bases and J by 1 base, leaving 12 bases between them. CDR1 is SGHVS, CDR2 FQNEAQ, per germline. CDR3 size: 14 residues. The CDR3 reads CASSPRLGSYEQYF. CDR3 sequence (DNA): TGTGCCAGCAGCCCCCGACTAGGGTCCTACGAGCAGTACTTC.